The clone carrying this T cell receptor (beta chain) was recorded many times. What it binds is not known. Noted time point: newly diagnosed GD, antithyroid drugs for less than 3 months. After RNA was extracted from PBMCs, the TCR library was made from it. In building TCR beta libraries, iRepertoire HTBI primers were used together with Arm-PCR of CDR3 regions. Each CDR3 protein gets one entry after TCRdb re-called the multiplex PCR reads with MiXCR. Of roughly 500,000 distinct CDR3 sequences in the sample, around 11% were seen once. This specimen comes from a study of regulatory T cells in long-lasting Graves disease. V lost 5 bases, J lost 5 bases, and 12 bases stayed unmatched. The CDR3 has 16 residues. Germline loops: CDR1 SGHVS, CDR2 FNYEAQ. Study findings and constraints: Small sample size may have lowered accuracy. Those with persistent Graves' had less TCR diversity than newly diagnosed patients.

The sample was also reused in another study, on T cells in Graves' hyperthyroidism and ophthalmopathy. That report adds: Calling Graves' hyperthyroidism stable meant ophthalmopathy did not progress within 18 months.

This chain uses TRBV7-6 with TRBJ2-5, with 9 bases identical to TRBD1. The source is a woman aged 25-40 years with Graves disease. This material consisted of peripheral blood mononuclear cells (PBMCs), taken at new diagnosis, from a patient treated with antithyroid drugs. CDR3 nucleotide sequence: TGTGCCAGCAGCCTACGCGCCGGGACAGGGTCCGAGACCCAGTACTTC. It codes for CASSLRAGTGSETQYF. The entire variable domain, with the rest obtained from reference TRBV7-6 and TRBJ2-5, is as follows: GAGVSQSPRYKVTKRGQDVALRCDPISGHVSLYWYRQALGQGPEFLTYFNYEAQQDKSGLPNDRFSAERPEGSISTLTIQRTEQRDSAMYRCASSLRAGTGSETQYFGPGTRLLVL.